The present TCR beta chain was sequenced within a study of blood T cell repertoires in COVID-19 (dated by TCRdb to about 2020). Study-wide context: Samples from collaborators originated in the United States, Italy and Spain and spanned both the acute and convalescent phases of COVID-19. The repertoires were released in a freely available public database meant as a resource for research on the immune response to SARS-CoV-2. The material from the prospective study consisted of cDNA or gDNA derived from T cells, B-cell-depleted T cells, or PBMCs. Samples came from the ongoing ImmuneRACE study (first 160 participants) plus 1,254 subjects from 6 global collaborators. The dataset comprised deeply sampled blood TCRbeta repertoires from subjects exposed to, actively infected with, or recovered from COVID-19. Nearly every sample came with metadata listing a de-identified subject ID, COVID-19 status, age in years and sex. HLA class I and class II types, where available, came from metadata supplied by the sample provider rather than from assay-based typing.

Worth noting for this clone: This clone's antigen is unknown. The input lacks base qualities; no much larger clone sits a single base away.

Per the germline V gene, SGHNT is the CDR1 and YENEEA is the CDR2. V lost 0 bases and J lost 9 bases; the stretch between them is 9 bases long. Reading from cysteine to phenylalanine, the CDR3 counts 13 amino acids. CDR3 DNA only is kept here, 39 bases in frame from base 1. Results the study describes overall, beyond this receptor: How much clinical and demographic metadata was included differed by source and by participant, and the metadata was provided uncurated.

TCRbeta CDR3 regions were amplified from genomic DNA using the immunoSEQ Assay, a bias-controlled multiplex PCR. For the original study's pipeline: The number of nucleated cells in each sample was estimated from the amplification of reference gene primers within the assay. Sequence reads were collapsed and filtered to measure the absolute abundance of every unique TCRbeta CDR3 rearrangement. Productive Simpson clonality was computed per sample as the square root of Simpson's diversity index over productive rearrangements. TCRdb mirrors the immuneACCESS table, restricted to in-frame sequences. Some clones are absent from its copies; in checked studies, under half trace to an unresolved V gene, and the reason for the others is unknown. V and J calls and clone size follow that table, whereas D and trimming were derived from the DNA. Across this sample there are approximately 150,000 clones, with roughly 86% seen only once. The ten largest clonotypes hold about 2.6% of the sample.

In Seattle, one collaborating source enrolled patients while the infection was active and tracked those patients longitudinally over the course of disease. Collaborating institutions collected whole blood in K2EDTA tubes following their own protocols. Collaborator samples were shipped for TCRbeta analysis as frozen whole blood, isolated PBMCs, or DNA extracted from either sample type. The origin of this receptor is a woman aged 80 or over with COVID-19, enrolled during active disease. Sequenced material: peripheral blood. The chain uses TRBV11-3 and TRBJ2-1, and TRBD2 may be the D gene, going by 6 matching bases. The CDR3 region: CASSLDISGEQFF. DNA sequence: TGTGCCAGCAGCTTAGATATTAGCGGTGAGCAGTTCTTC.